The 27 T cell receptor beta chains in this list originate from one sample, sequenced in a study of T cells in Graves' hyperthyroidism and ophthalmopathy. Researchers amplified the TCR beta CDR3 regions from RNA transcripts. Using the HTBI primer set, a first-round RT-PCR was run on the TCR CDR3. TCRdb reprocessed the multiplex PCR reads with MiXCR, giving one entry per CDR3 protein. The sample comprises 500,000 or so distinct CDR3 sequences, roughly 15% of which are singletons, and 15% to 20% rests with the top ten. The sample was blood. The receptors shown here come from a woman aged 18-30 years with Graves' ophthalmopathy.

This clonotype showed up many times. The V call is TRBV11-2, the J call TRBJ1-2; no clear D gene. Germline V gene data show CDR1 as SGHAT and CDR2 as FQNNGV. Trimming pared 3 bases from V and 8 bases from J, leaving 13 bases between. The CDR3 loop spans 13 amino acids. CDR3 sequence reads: CASSLSGDDGYTF. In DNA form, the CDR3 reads TGTGCCAGCAGCTTGTCCGGGGATGACGGCTACACCTTC.

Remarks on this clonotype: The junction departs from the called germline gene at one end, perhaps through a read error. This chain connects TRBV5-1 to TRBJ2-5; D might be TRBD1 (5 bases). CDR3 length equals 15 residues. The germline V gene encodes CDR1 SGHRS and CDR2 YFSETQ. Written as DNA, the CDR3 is TGTGCCAGCAGCTTGGCCGATGACAGCCGGTGGGCCCAGTACTTC. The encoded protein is CASSLADDSRWAQYF.

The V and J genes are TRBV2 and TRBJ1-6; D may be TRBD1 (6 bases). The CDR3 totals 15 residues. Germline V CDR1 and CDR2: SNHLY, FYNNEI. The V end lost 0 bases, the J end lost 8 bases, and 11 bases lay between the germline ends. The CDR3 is CASSEAGGGHSPLHF. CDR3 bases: TGTGCCAGCAGTGAAGCGGGCGGGGGCCATTCACCCCTCCACTTT. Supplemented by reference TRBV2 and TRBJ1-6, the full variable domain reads EPEVTQTPSHQVTQMGQEVILRCVPISNHLYFYWYRQILGQKVEFLVSFYNNEISEKSEIFDDQFSVERPDGSNFTLKIRSTKLEDSAMYFCASSEAGGGHSPLHFGNGTRLTVT.

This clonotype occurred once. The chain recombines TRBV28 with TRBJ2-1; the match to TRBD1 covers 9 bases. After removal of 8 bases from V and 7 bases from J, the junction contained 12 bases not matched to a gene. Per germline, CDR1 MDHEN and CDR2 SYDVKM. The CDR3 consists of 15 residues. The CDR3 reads CASQAPGQGTNEQFF. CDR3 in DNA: TGTGCCAGCCAAGCTCCGGGACAGGGCACAAATGAGCAGTTCTTC.

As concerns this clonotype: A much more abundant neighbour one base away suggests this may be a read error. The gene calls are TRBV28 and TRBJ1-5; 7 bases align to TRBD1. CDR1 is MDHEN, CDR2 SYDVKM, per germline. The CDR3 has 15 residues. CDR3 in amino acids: CAGRNYRGSNQPQHF. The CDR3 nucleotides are TGTGCCGGCAGGAACTACAGGGGTAGCAATCAGCCCCAGCATTTT.

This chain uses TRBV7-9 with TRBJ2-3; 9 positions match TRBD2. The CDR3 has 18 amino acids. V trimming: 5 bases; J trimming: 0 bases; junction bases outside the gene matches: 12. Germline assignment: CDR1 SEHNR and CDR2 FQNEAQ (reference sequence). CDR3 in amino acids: CASSILPPTSGSTDTQYF. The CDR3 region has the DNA TGTGCCAGCAGCATCTTACCCCCGACTAGCGGAAGCACAGATACGCAGTATTTT.

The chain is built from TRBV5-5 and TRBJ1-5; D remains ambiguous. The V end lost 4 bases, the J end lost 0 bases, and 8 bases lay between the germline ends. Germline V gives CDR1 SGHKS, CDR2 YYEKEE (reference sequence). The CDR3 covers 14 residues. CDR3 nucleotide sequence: TGTGCCAGCAGCCACGAAGGTAGCAATCAGCCCCAGCATTTT. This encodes CASSHEGSNQPQHF.

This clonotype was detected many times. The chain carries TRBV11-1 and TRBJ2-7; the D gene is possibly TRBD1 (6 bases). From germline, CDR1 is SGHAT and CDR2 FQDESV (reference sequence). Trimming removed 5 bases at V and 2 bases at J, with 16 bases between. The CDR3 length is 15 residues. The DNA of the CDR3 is TGTGCCAGCAGCCTCCGGGACACTTTCCCCTACGAGCAGTACTTC. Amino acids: CASSLRDTFPYEQYF.

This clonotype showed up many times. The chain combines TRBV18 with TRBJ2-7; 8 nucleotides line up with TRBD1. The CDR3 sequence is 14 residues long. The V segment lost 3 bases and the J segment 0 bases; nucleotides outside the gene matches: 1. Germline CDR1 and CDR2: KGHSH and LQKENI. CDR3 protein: CASSPTGDSYEQYF. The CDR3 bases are TGTGCCAGCTCACCGACAGGGGACTCCTACGAGCAGTACTTC.

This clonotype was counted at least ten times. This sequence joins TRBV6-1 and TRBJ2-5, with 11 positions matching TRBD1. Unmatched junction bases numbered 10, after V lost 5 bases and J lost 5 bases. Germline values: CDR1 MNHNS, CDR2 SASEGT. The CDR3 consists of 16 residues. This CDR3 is CASSPRPGQGGETQYF. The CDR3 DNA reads TGTGCCAGCAGTCCCAGACCGGGACAGGGGGGCGAGACCCAGTACTTC.

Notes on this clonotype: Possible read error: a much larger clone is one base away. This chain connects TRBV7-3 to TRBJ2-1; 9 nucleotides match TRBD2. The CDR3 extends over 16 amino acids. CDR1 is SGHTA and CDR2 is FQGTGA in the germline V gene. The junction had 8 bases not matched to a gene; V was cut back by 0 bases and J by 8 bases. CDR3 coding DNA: TGTGCCAGCAGCTTAACGGGACTAGCCGGACGCGATGAGCAGTTCTTC. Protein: CASSLTGLAGRDEQFF.

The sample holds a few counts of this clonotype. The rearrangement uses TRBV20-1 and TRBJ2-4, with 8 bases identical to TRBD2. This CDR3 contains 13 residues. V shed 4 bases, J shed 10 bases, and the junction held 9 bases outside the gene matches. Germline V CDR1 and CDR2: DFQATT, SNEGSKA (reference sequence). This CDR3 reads CSATLPGLVIQYF. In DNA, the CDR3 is TGCAGTGCTACCCTCCCGGGACTAGTTATTCAGTACTTC.

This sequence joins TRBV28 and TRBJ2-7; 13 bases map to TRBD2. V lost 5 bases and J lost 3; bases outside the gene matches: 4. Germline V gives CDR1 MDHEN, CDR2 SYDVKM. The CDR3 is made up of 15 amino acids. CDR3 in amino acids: CASSPLAGGNYEQYF. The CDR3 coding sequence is TGTGCCAGCAGTCCACTAGCGGGAGGGAACTACGAGCAGTACTTC.

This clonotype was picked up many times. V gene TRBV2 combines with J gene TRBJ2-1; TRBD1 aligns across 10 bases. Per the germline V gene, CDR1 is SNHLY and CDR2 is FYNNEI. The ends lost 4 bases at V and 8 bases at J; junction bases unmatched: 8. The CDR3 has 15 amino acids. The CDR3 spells CASSVGTGVRDEQFF. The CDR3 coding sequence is TGTGCCAGCAGTGTCGGGACAGGGGTCCGGGATGAGCAGTTCTTC.

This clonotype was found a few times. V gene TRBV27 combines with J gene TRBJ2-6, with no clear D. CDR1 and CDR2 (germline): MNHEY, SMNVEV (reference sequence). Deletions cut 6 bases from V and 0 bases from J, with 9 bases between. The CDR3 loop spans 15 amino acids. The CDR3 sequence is CASRPWSSGANVLTF. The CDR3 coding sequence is TGTGCCAGCAGGCCTTGGAGCTCTGGGGCCAACGTCCTGACTTTC.

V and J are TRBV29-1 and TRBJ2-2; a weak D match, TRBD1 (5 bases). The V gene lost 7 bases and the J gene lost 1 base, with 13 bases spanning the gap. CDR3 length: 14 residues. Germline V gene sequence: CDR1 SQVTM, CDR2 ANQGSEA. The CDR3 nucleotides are TGCAGCGCTCCGTCAGGGCAGAACACCGGGGAGCTGTTTTTT. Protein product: CSAPSGQNTGELFF.

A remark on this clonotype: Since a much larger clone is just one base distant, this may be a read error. In nucleotides, the CDR3 is TGTGCCAGCAGTTCCCGGGCCAGCACTGAAGCTTTCTTT. It yields the protein CASSSRASTEAFF. The chain couples TRBV12-3 or TRBV12-4 to TRBJ1-1; no definite D call. The CDR3 length is 13 residues. V lost 4 bases and J lost 4, with 10 bases in between.

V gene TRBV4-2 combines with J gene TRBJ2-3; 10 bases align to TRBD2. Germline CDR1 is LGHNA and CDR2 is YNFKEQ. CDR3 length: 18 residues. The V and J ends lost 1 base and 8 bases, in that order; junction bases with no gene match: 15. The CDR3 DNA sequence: TGTGCCAGCAGCCAAGCCGCGGTGAGCGGGAGGGCCCTCAGTACGCAGTATTTT. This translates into CASSQAAVSGRALSTQYF.

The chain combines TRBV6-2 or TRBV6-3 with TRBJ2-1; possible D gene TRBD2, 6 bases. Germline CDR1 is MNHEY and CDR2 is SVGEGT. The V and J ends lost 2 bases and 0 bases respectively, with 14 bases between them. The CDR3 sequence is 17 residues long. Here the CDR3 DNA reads TGTGCCAGCAGTTACGTCCCCCCGACTAGCTCCTACAATGAGCAGTTCTTC. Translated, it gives CASSYVPPTSSYNEQFF.

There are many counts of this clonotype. CDR3 in amino acids: CASSLGGGEGTDTQYF. CDR3 coding DNA: TGTGCCAGCAGCTTAGGGGGGGGGGAAGGCACAGATACGCAGTATTTT. V and J are TRBV7-3 and TRBJ2-3, with 7 bases lining up with TRBD2. The trim removed 2 bases at V and 1 base at J, leaving 6 bases unmatched. CDR1 is SGHTA, CDR2 FQGTGA, per germline. The CDR3 has 16 residues.

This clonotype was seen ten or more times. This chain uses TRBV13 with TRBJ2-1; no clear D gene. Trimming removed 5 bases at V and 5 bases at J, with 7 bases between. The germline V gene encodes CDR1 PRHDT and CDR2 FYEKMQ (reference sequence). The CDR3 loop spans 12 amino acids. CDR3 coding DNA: TGTGCCAGCAGCGGGTTGCACAATGAGCAGTTCTTC. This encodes CASSGLHNEQFF.

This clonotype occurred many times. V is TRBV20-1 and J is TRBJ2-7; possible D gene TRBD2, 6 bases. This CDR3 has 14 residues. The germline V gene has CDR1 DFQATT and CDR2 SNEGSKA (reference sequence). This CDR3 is CSRVRGGEPYEQYF. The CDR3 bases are TGCAGCCGGGTCCGTGGAGGGGAACCCTACGAGCAGTACTTC.

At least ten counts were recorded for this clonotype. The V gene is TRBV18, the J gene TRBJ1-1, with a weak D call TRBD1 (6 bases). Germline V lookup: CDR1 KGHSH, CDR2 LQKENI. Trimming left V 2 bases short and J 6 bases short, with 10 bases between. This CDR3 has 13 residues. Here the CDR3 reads CASSPGGLAEAFF. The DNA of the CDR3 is TGTGCCAGCTCACCAGGGGGGCTCGCTGAAGCTTTCTTT.

The CDR3 reads CSARDNSPLHF. CDR3 nucleotides: TGCAGTGCTAGGGATAATTCACCCCTCCACTTT. J is TRBJ1-6 and V is TRBV20-1; D not resolved. In germline, CDR1 is DFQATT, CDR2 SNEGSKA (reference sequence). Trimming took off 3 bases at V and 5 bases at J, with 2 bases between the two ends. This CDR3 has 11 residues.

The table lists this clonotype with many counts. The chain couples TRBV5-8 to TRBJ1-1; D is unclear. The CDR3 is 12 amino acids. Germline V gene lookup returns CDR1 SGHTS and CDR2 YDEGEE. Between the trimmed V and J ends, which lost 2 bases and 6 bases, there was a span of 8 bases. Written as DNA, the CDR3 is TGTGCCAGCAGCTTCCGACAACCTGAAGCTTTCTTT. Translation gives CASSFRQPEAFF.

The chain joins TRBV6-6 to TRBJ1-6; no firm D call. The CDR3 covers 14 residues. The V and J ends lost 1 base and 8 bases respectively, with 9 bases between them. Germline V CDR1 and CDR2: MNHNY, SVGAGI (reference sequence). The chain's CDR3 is CASSYLGVDSPLHF. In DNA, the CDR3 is TGTGCCAGCAGTTACTTGGGAGTTGATTCACCCCTCCACTTT.

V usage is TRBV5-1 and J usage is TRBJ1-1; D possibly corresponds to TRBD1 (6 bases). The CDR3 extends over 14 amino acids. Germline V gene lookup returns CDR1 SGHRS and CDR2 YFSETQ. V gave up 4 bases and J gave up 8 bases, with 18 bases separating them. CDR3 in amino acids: CASSLTQGAIEAFF. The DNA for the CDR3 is TGCGCCAGCAGCCTTACACAGGGTGCAATCGAAGCTTTCTTT.